This T cell receptor beta chain was identified in a study of blood T cell repertoires in COVID-19. Overall study context: T cells, B-cell-depleted T cells, or PBMCs provided the cDNA or gDNA that served as material.

Looked up from germline, CDR1 is MNHEY and CDR2 is SVGAGI. The CDR3 is 15 amino acids. The ends lost 2 bases at V and 2 bases at J; junction bases unmatched: 3. The table came from immunoSEQ multiplex PCR; TCRdb's copy has only in-frame clones and leaves some out. This table holds fewer than 350,000 clones, 80% to 95% found once. The sequence was obtained from a woman aged 30 to 39 with COVID-19, enrolled during active disease. The chain carries TRBV6-5 and TRBJ2-7; 10 bases agree with TRBD2. Sequencing was done on a sample of peripheral blood. The CDR3: CASSYEAGGTYEQYF. CDR3 in DNA: TGTGCCAGCAGTTACGAAGCGGGAGGGACCTACGAGCAGTACTTC.